This T cell receptor beta chain appears in the sequencing data of a study of Ad26.COV2.S vaccination and SARS-CoV-2 variants. In the study overall: Intramuscular Ad26.COV2.S at 5x10^10 or 1x10^11 viral particles. Whole-study results and caveats: Non-spike TCR breadth showed similarity between vaccine and placebo recipients.

Per the germline V gene, CDR1 is SEHNR and CDR2 is FQNEAQ (reference sequence). The CDR3 length is 14 residues. V gave up 1 base and J gave up 4 bases, with 5 bases separating them. Treatment here: roughly 19 received Ad26.COV2.S at low or high dose, single or two shots; about 5 received placebo; per-sample allocation not given. Sampling was performed 63 days after the first vaccine or placebo injection. Donor was an adult aged 18-55 years in Boston. Some clones are missing from TCRdb's copy, which holds only in-frame ones; the method was immunoSEQ multiplex PCR. The sample records roughly 680,000 clones, roughly nine tenths being singletons. Worth noting for this clone: Its target is not known.

The sequencing here drew on peripheral blood, taken in a trial of Ad26.COV2.S vaccine versus placebo. The sequence was collected from a person aged 18-65 years who received the Ad26.COV2.S COVID-19 vaccine or a placebo. J is TRBJ2-6 and V is TRBV7-9, with unresolved D. In DNA, the CDR3 is TGTGCCAGCAGCTTAGAACAGGGGGCCAACGTCCTGACTTTC. Its translation is CASSLEQGANVLTF.